The 24 T cell receptor beta chains reported below all come from one sample, sequenced in a study of glioma-infiltrating T cells after dendritic cell vaccination (dated by TCRdb to about 2016). The label giving this sample's time point can be read as: after dendritic cell vaccination, including at tumor progression/relapse. The library was prepared using the immunoSEQ multiplex PCR assay. The table was pulled from immuneACCESS by TCRdb, which kept in-frame rearrangements only. Such tables lose some clones; where checked, under half of the loss comes from unresolved V genes, and the rest has no known cause. The table for this sample lists 50,000 to 60,000 clones; roughly 80% of them were counted only once. The ten largest make up approximately 14% of the sample. The sequenced sample was blood, obtained after dendritic cell vaccination. All receptors derive from a human donor with glioblastoma.

This clone was recorded a few times. The rearrangement joins TRBV14 to TRBJ1-2, with D tentatively TRBD1 (6 bases). V was cut by 4 bases and J by 4 bases, with 13 bases left in between. CDR1 is SGHDN, CDR2 FVKESK, per germline. The CDR3 has 14 amino acids. The CDR3, as DNA: TGTGCCAGCAGCCGGACAGTAACCCCCTATGGCTACACCTTC. It translates to CASSRTVTPYGYTF. Variable domain in full (rest from reference TRBV14 and TRBJ1-2): EAGVTQFPSHSVIEKGQTVTLRCDPISGHDNLYWYRRVMGKEIKFLLHFVKESKQDESGMPNNRFLAERTGGTYSTLKVQPAELEDSGVYFCASSRTVTPYGYTFGSGTRLTVV.

As to this clone: A read error may account for a junction end that differs from germline. Other DNA sequences in the same sample also yield this CDR3. The chain carries TRBV7-2 and TRBJ1-6; 7 bases are shared with TRBD1. The CDR3 loop spans 14 amino acids. Germline V CDR1 and CDR2: SGHTA, FQGNSA. The CDR3 region has the DNA TGTGCCAGCAGCCTAGCAGGGGGAGAATCGCCCCTCCACTTT. Encoded protein: CASSLAGGESPLHF.

This clone was recorded once. One end of the junction varies from germline; a read error may be responsible. The chain joins TRBV7-7 to TRBJ2-3, with 10 nucleotides matching TRBD2. The CDR3 spans 18 residues. CDR1 SSHAT and CDR2 FNYEAQ come from the germline V gene (reference sequence). The CDR3 DNA follows: TGTGCTAGCAGCCAAGTGGGACTAGCGCCTGCTAGCACAGATACGCAGTATTTT. Its translation is CASSQVGLAPASTDTQYF.

This clone was observed a handful of times. This chain uses TRBV5-6 with TRBJ1-5, with a tentative D call TRBD1 (5 bases). CDR1 and CDR2 from the germline V gene are SGHDT and YYEEEE. V gave up 2 bases and J gave up 6 bases, with 15 bases separating them. The CDR3 length is 15 residues. The CDR3: CASSLQDTAGQPQHF. In nucleotides, the CDR3 is TGTGCCAGCAGCTTACAGGACACAGCCGGTCAGCCCCAGCATTTT. The entire variable domain, with the rest obtained from reference TRBV5-6 and TRBJ1-5, is as follows: DAGVTQSPTHLIKTRGQQVTLRCSPKSGHDTVSWYQQALGQGPQFIFQYYEEEERQRGNFPDRFSGHQFPNYSSELNVNALLLGDSALYLCASSLQDTAGQPQHFGDGTRLSIL.

The chain joins TRBV9 to TRBJ2-5; 8 positions match TRBD2. The DNA matches TRBJ2-7 better at its end, which makes the J call doubtful. The germline gives CDR1 SGDLS, CDR2 YYNGEE. The CDR3 runs to 16 residues. In DNA form, the CDR3 reads TGTGCCAGCAGCGTAGGACCCGGGGGGGCCGGCTACGAGCAGTACTTC. The encoded protein is CASSVGPGGAGYEQYF.

V is TRBV11-3 and J is TRBJ1-2; no clear D gene. There are 14 residues in the CDR3. The V end lost 4 bases, the J end lost 2 bases, and 11 bases lay between the germline ends. Per germline, CDR1 SGHNT and CDR2 YENEEA. The CDR3 protein is CASSSSWENYGYTF. CDR3 sequence (DNA): TGTGCCAGCAGCTCCTCCTGGGAGAACTATGGCTACACCTTC.

The chain employs TRBV30 and TRBJ2-1; the D gene is possibly TRBD2 (6 bases). The germline V gene encodes CDR1 GTSNPN and CDR2 SVGIG (reference sequence). The CDR3 is 11 residues long. V was trimmed by 7 bases and J by 4 bases, leaving 8 bases between them. CDR3 sequence (DNA): TGTGCCTCACGGGGGTACAATGAGCAGTTCTTC. It codes for CASRGYNEQFF.

V is TRBV5-4 and J is TRBJ1-1; D is possibly TRBD1 (6 bases). The CDR3 has 16 residues. Trimming stripped 0 bases from V and 3 bases from J, with 15 bases between. Per the germline V gene, CDR1 is SGHNT and CDR2 is YYREEE (reference sequence). The CDR3 loop reads CASSLDPQGIHTEAFF. CDR3 coding DNA: TGTGCCAGCAGCTTGGATCCTCAGGGGATCCACACTGAAGCTTTCTTT.

The rearrangement uses TRBV6-4 and TRBJ2-3; 15 bases are shared with TRBD2. The CDR3 is 17 residues long. Germline V lookup: CDR1 MRHNA, CDR2 SNTAGT. With V trimmed by 6 bases and J by 2 bases, 6 bases remained unmatched. In DNA form, the CDR3 reads TGTGCCAGCAGGGGACTAGCGGGGGGAAACCCCACAGATACGCAGTATTTT. Its protein is CASRGLAGGNPTDTQYF.

This clone was recorded once. This rearrangement joins TRBV5-1 to TRBJ1-5; D ambiguous. The CDR3 covers 13 residues. The V gene lost 0 bases and the J gene lost 7 bases, with 8 bases spanning the gap. Per germline, CDR1 SGHRS and CDR2 YFSETQ. The CDR3 protein is CASSLGIGQPQHF. The CDR3 bases are TGCGCCAGCAGCTTGGGGATCGGGCAGCCCCAGCATTTT. Combining the CDR3 with reference TRBV5-1 and TRBJ1-5 gives the whole variable domain KAGVTQTPRYLIKTRGQQVTLSCSPISGHRSVSWYQQTPGQGLQFLFEYFSETQRNKGNFPGRFSGRQFSNSRSEMNVSTLELGDSALYLCASSLGIGQPQHFGDGTRLSIL.

V gene TRBV4-1 combines with J gene TRBJ1-2; TRBD1 is a possible D gene (5 bases). Trimming left V 4 bases short and J 4 bases short, with 16 bases between. This CDR3 region has 15 residues. Germline-derived CDR1 and CDR2 are MGHRA and YSYEKL. The CDR3 DNA reads TGCGCCAGCAGCCCCACCCCAGGGCCGGGCTATGGCTACACCTTC. Translating gives CASSPTPGPGYGYTF.

This clone has a single count. The chain uses TRBV18 and TRBJ2-7, with D possibly being TRBD2 (6 bases). Germline CDR1 reads KGHSH; CDR2 reads LQKENI. Trimming left V 2 bases short and J 0 bases short, with 8 bases between. This CDR3 has 14 amino acids. Written as DNA, the CDR3 is TGTGCCAGCTCACCAGCGGGGCGCTCCTACGAGCAGTACTTC. This encodes CASSPAGRSYEQYF.

The CDR3: CASSIARGGETQYF. In DNA, the CDR3 is TGTGCCAGTAGTATCGCAAGGGGTGGGGAGACCCAGTACTTC. V is TRBV19 and J is TRBJ2-5, with D maybe TRBD1 (5 bases). This CDR3 region has 14 residues. V gave up 3 bases and J gave up 5 bases, with 13 bases separating them. Germline V CDR1 and CDR2: LNHDA, SQIVND (reference sequence). Looking up the rest from reference TRBV19 and TRBJ2-5 gives the full variable domain: DGGITQSPKYLFRKEGQNVTLSCEQNLNHDAMYWYRQDPGQGLRLIYYSQIVNDFQKGDIAEGYSVSREKKESFPLTVTSAQKNPTAFYLCASSIARGGETQYFGPGTRLLVL.

The rearrangement joins TRBV28 to TRBJ2-2; possible D gene TRBD2, 7 bases. Germline CDR1 reads MDHEN; CDR2 reads SYDVKM. The ends were cut back, 8 bases at V and 3 bases at J, with 16 bases in the middle. This CDR3 is built from 15 residues. The CDR3 coding sequence is TGTGCCAGCTCCAAAGGGGGGGGCGACACCGGGGAGCTGTTTTTT. This codes for CASSKGGGDTGELFF.

The gene calls are TRBV4-1 and TRBJ2-7; a weak D match, TRBD1 (6 bases). Trimming removed 3 bases from V and 3 bases from J, with 15 bases in between. The CDR3 sequence is 15 residues long. CDR1 is MGHRA and CDR2 is YSYEKL in the germline V gene. The CDR3 nucleotides read TGCGCCAGCAGCCAGGTCCCGGACAGTTTCTACGAGCAGTACTTC. As protein: CASSQVPDSFYEQYF.

The V call is TRBV30, the J call TRBJ2-5; D is possibly TRBD1 (6 bases). Trimming stripped 4 bases from V and 2 bases from J, with 17 bases between. CDR1 GTSNPN and CDR2 SVGIG come from the germline V gene (reference sequence). This CDR3 has 15 residues. In nucleotides, the CDR3 is TGTGCCTGGACGCCAGGGGTCGCAGGTCAAGAGACCCAGTACTTC. Translating gives CAWTPGVAGQETQYF.

This clone came up once. This chain joins TRBV20-1 and TRBJ1-4; the D gene is possibly TRBD1 (6 bases). The CDR3 covers 11 residues. Trimming cost V 8 bases and J 7 bases, with 11 bases left between them. CDR1 and CDR2 (germline): DFQATT, SNEGSKA (reference sequence). The CDR3 reads CSTYRVEKLFF. The DNA for the CDR3 is TGCAGTACCTACAGGGTTGAAAAACTGTTTTTT.

To note about this clone: One junction end does not reproduce the germline sequence, and a read error may be involved. This sequence joins TRBV30 and TRBJ1-2; 8 nucleotides align to TRBD1. Germline lookup yields CDR1 GTSNPN and CDR2 SVGIG (reference sequence). The CDR3 consists of 11 residues. The CDR3 sequence is CAWSPGQGCTF. CDR3 DNA: TGTGCCTGGAGCCCCGGACAGGGCTGCACCTTC. The full variable domain, with the rest looked up from reference TRBV30 and TRBJ1-2, is SQTIHQWPATLVQPVGSPLSLECTVEGTSNPNLYWYRQAAGRGLQLLFYSVGIGQISSEVPQNLSASRPQDRQFILSSKKLLLSDSGFYLCAWSPGQGCTFGSGTRLTVV.

The sample holds a few counts of this clone. Within the sample, other DNA sequences also encode this same CDR3. This chain uses TRBV10-1 with TRBJ2-1; 12 bases align to TRBD2. Unmatched junction bases numbered 3, after V lost 5 bases and J lost 10 bases. The CDR3 totals 13 residues. The germline CDR1 and CDR2 sequences are WNHNN and SYGVQD (reference sequence). CDR3 DNA sequence: TGCGCCAGCAGTTCCACTAGCGGGGGGGAGCAGTTCTTC. It encodes CASSSTSGGEQFF.

V gene TRBV25-1 combines with J gene TRBJ2-1; D ambiguous. The germline V gene has CDR1 MGHDK and CDR2 SYGVNS. Deletions cut 4 bases from V and 5 bases from J, with 6 bases between. The CDR3 runs to 12 residues. This CDR3 reads CASSGRDNEQFF. The CDR3 region has the DNA TGTGCCAGCAGTGGCCGGGACAATGAGCAGTTCTTC.

This clone was observed a single time. Here the CDR3 reads CASSFRTTGLEQYF. CDR3 sequence (DNA): TGTGCCAGCAGTTTTCGGACAACAGGGCTTGAGCAGTACTTC. The chain has TRBV27 and TRBJ2-7; TRBD1 might be the D (6 bases). Trimming stripped 3 bases from V and 7 bases from J, with 16 bases between. This CDR3 contains 14 residues. Looked up from germline, CDR1 is MNHEY and CDR2 is SMNVEV (reference sequence).

The V and J genes are TRBV6-1 and TRBJ1-2; D call uncertain. Deletions cut 4 bases from V and 0 bases from J, with 18 bases between. Germline V gene lookup returns CDR1 MNHNS and CDR2 SASEGT. The CDR3 loop spans 17 amino acids. CDR3 residues: CASSAQKLVLPNYGYTF. DNA for the CDR3: TGTGCCAGCAGTGCTCAAAAACTAGTTTTACCTAACTATGGCTACACCTTC.

This clone was picked up a small number of times. The J gene is TRBJ1-6, the V gene TRBV6-1; no clear D gene. This CDR3 contains 15 residues. V lost 2 bases to trimming and J lost 8 bases, with 13 bases between them. CDR1 and CDR2 from the germline V gene are MNHNS and SASEGT. CDR3 loop: CASSEFSLRDSPLHF. CDR3 DNA: TGTGCCAGCAGTGAATTTTCCCTGAGGGATTCACCCCTCCACTTT.

The chain carries TRBV9 and TRBJ1-3; D is ambiguous. The length of the CDR3 is 18 residues. Germline V gene data show CDR1 as SGDLS and CDR2 as YYNGEE. V shed 0 bases and J shed 0 bases, with 16 bases lying between them. CDR3 bases: TGTGCCAGCAGCGTAGCTTCCCCCGTGGACTACTCTGGAAACACCATATATTTT. It yields the protein CASSVASPVDYSGNTIYF.